This entry features one T cell receptor beta chain sequence. Measured with immunoSEQ multiplex PCR; TCRdb has only the in-frame clones, and not every one. The data contain 130,000 to 150,000 clones, approximately 90% of them singletons. This sample is part of a study of control samples from healthy donors and cancer patients. Sequenced sample: blood. This TCR came from a woman aged 25 to 39 in good health.

CDR3 DNA sequence: TGTGCCAGCAGCCCAGGGGGGGACAGGCCGAATGAGCAGTTCTTC. Residues: CASSPGGDRPNEQFF. The chain carries TRBV7-8 and TRBJ2-1; weak D call: TRBD1 (8 bases). Germline V lookup: CDR1 SGHVS, CDR2 FQNEAQ. The CDR3 covers 15 residues. V lost 5 bases and J lost 7, with 18 bases in between.